A single sample gave rise to the 22 T cell receptor beta chains below, sequenced in a study of blood T cell repertoires in COVID-19 (dated by TCRdb to 2019 to 2021). The library was made by the immunoSEQ multiplex PCR assay. The table was pulled from immuneACCESS by TCRdb, which kept in-frame rearrangements only. Such tables lose some clones; where checked, under half of the loss comes from unresolved V genes, and the rest has no known cause. For this sample the table gives about 170,000 clones, of which 85% to 95% were detected only once. 0.53% of the sample is taken by the ten largest. The sample taken for sequencing was peripheral blood. The receptors stem from a man aged 50 to 59 with acute or convalescent COVID-19.

Written as DNA, the CDR3 is TGTGCCACCAGCAGAGGGGAGGGCCAGCCCCAGCATTTT. Protein product: CATSRGEGQPQHF. The chain recombines TRBV15 with TRBJ1-5; D not certain. Germline V gene sequence: CDR1 LNHNV, CDR2 YYDKDF (reference sequence). The CDR3 length is 13 residues. Trimming took off 1 base at V and 7 bases at J, with 8 bases between the two ends. Variable domain in full (rest from reference TRBV15 and TRBJ1-5): DAMVIQNPRYQVTQFGKPVTLSCSQTLNHNVMYWYQQKSSQAPKLLFHYYDKDFNNEADTPDNFQSRRPNTSFCFLDIRSPGLGDTAMYLCATSRGEGQPQHFGDGTRLSIL.

V and J are TRBV5-1 and TRBJ2-5; 11 bases match TRBD2. This CDR3 is built from 17 residues. Germline V lookup: CDR1 SGHRS, CDR2 YFSETQ. Unmatched junction bases numbered 12, after V lost 4 bases and J lost 4 bases. CDR3 DNA: TGCGCCAGCAGCCCCCCGGCGGGTAGCGGGAGGGGAGAGACCCAGTACTTC. It codes for CASSPPAGSGRGETQYF.

The chain has TRBV2 and TRBJ2-1; the match to TRBD2 covers 11 bases. The CDR3 length is 21 residues. CDR1 is SNHLY, CDR2 FYNNEI, per germline. Losses at the gene ends were 4 bases for V and 0 bases for J; bases not matched to a gene: 17. The CDR3 protein is CASSVGVGGLAGVDSYNEQFF. The CDR3 bases are TGTGCCAGCAGTGTGGGGGTAGGAGGACTAGCGGGTGTAGACTCCTACAATGAGCAGTTCTTC. Variable domain in full (rest from reference TRBV2 and TRBJ2-1): EPEVTQTPSHQVTQMGQEVILRCVPISNHLYFYWYRQILGQKVEFLVSFYNNEISEKSEIFDDQFSVERPDGSNFTLKIRSTKLEDSAMYFCASSVGVGGLAGVDSYNEQFFGPGTRLTVL.

The chain recombines TRBV9 with TRBJ1-2, with D possibly TRBD1 on 6 matching bases. CDR3 size: 15 residues. The germline V and J ends were trimmed by 0 bases and 6 bases, with 15 bases remaining between them. Germline V gives CDR1 SGDLS, CDR2 YYNGEE. CDR3 bases: TGTGCCAGCAGCGTAGTGGGGTCCTCAGGGGATGGCTACACCTTC. The encoded protein is CASSVVGSSGDGYTF.

This chain links TRBV5-1 with TRBJ1-1; TRBD1 is a possible D gene (6 bases). The CDR3 is 14 amino acids. Germline V CDR1 and CDR2: SGHRS, YFSETQ. V lost 1 base and J 4 bases, leaving 11 bases between the germline ends. The CDR3 here is CASSLSPRGTEAFF. CDR3 in DNA: TGCGCCAGCAGCTTGAGCCCCAGGGGCACTGAAGCTTTCTTT.

The CDR3 is CASSIRTRETQYF. CDR3 nucleotides: TGTGCCAGTAGTATTCGTACTCGGGAGACCCAGTACTTC. The chain carries TRBV19 and TRBJ2-5; D unresolved. This CDR3 is built from 13 residues. Germline V gene sequence: CDR1 LNHDA, CDR2 SQIVND (reference sequence). V lost 3 bases to trimming and J lost 5 bases, with 10 bases between them.

This sequence joins TRBV30 and TRBJ2-7; perhaps TRBD1 as D (6 bases). The CDR3 has 12 amino acids. Trimming cost V 1 base and J 3 bases, with 7 bases left between them. Germline lookup yields CDR1 GTSNPN and CDR2 SVGIG (reference sequence). CDR3 coding DNA: TGTGCCTGGAGTGCGGGACACTACGAGCAGTACTTC. The encoded protein is CAWSAGHYEQYF.

The rearrangement uses TRBV9 and TRBJ1-4; D gene ambiguous. Trimming left V 0 bases short and J 8 bases short, with 14 bases between. The CDR3 is 15 residues long. The germline gives CDR1 SGDLS, CDR2 YYNGEE. CDR3 sequence (DNA): TGTGCCAGCAGCGTAGCTACAAGGGCGGGGGAAAAACTGTTTTTT. It encodes CASSVATRAGEKLFF.

CDR3 bases: TGCGCCAGCAGCCCGGGACTAGCGGTCTCCTACGAGCAGTACTTC. Its translation: CASSPGLAVSYEQYF. This sequence joins TRBV5-1 and TRBJ2-7, with 11 bases lining up with TRBD2. CDR3 length: 15 amino acids. Germline loops: CDR1 SGHRS, CDR2 YFSETQ. J was trimmed by 0 bases and V by 4 bases; bases with no gene match: 3.

The chain has TRBV4-1 and TRBJ1-2; TRBD1 aligns across 9 bases. Trimming removed 6 bases from V and 4 bases from J; junction bases left unmatched: 12. This CDR3 spans 16 amino acids. Germline CDR1 reads MGHRA; CDR2 reads YSYEKL. CDR3 in amino acids: CASSQTGTGRSYGYTF. The CDR3, as DNA: TGCGCCAGCAGTCAAACCGGGACAGGGCGCTCCTATGGCTACACCTTC.

V is TRBV6-6 and J is TRBJ1-4; the match to TRBD1 covers 8 bases. CDR3 size: 15 residues. The germline V gene encodes CDR1 MNHNY and CDR2 SVGAGI (reference sequence). V shed 6 bases and J 7 bases; nucleotides not matched to a gene: 10. The CDR3 region has the DNA TGTGCCAGCAGAAAGGGACAGGATGGTGGTGAAAAACTGTTTTTT. This translates into CASRKGQDGGEKLFF.

The gene calls are TRBV28 and TRBJ1-2; no clear D. The V end lost 6 bases, the J end lost 6 bases, and 11 bases lay between the germline ends. CDR1 and CDR2 (germline): MDHEN, SYDVKM. CDR3 length: 12 amino acids. The CDR3 here is CASSFRRDGYTF. In DNA form, the CDR3 reads TGTGCCAGCAGCTTTCGCCGGGATGGCTACACCTTC.

The chain recombines TRBV10-3 with TRBJ2-5; 8 bases fit TRBD2. From germline, CDR1 is ENHRY and CDR2 SYGVKD. This CDR3 is 13 amino acids long. The J segment lost 0 bases and the V segment lost 7 bases, leaving 1 base of the junction unmatched. CDR3 bases: TGTGCCATCACGGGAGGGTACCAAGAGACCCAGTACTTC. Amino acid sequence: CAITGGYQETQYF.

V usage is TRBV28 and J usage is TRBJ1-5, with a weak D call TRBD1 (5 bases). CDR1 is MDHEN, CDR2 SYDVKM, per germline. CDR3 length equals 17 residues. V was clipped by 5 bases and J by 1 base, with 18 bases between them. The CDR3: CASSPTRGAGSNQPQHF. For the CDR3, the DNA is TGTGCCAGCAGTCCGACCCGAGGGGCGGGGAGCAATCAGCCCCAGCATTTT.

The chain joins TRBV12-3 or TRBV12-4 to TRBJ2-5; 7 bases align to TRBD1. V shed 4 bases and J 7 bases; nucleotides not matched to a gene: 6. The length of the CDR3 is 13 residues. The CDR3 nucleotides read TGTGCCAGCAGTTCCGAGGGGGCTGTGACCCAGTACTTC. This encodes CASSSEGAVTQYF.

The chain is built from TRBV18 and TRBJ1-1, with D maybe TRBD1 (6 bases). Germline V gene sequence: CDR1 KGHSH, CDR2 LQKENI. This CDR3 has 16 amino acids. Trimming pared 3 bases from V and 4 bases from J, leaving 18 bases between. DNA of the CDR3: TGTGCCAGCTCACCCGAAGGGCGGGGGGCCGGCACTGAAGCTTTCTTT. Protein sequence: CASSPEGRGAGTEAFF.

This sequence joins TRBV6-5 and TRBJ2-7; TRBD1 agrees at 9 bases. J was trimmed by 3 bases and V by 6 bases; bases with no gene match: 9. The CDR3 loop spans 15 amino acids. In germline, CDR1 is MNHEY, CDR2 SVGAGI. The CDR3 bases are TGTGCCAGCAGCCTAGGACAGGGGAAACACTACGAGCAGTACGTC. Encoded protein: CASSLGQGKHYEQYV.

The chain links TRBV2 to TRBJ2-5; TRBD2 matches at 7 bases. The ends lost 2 bases at V and 5 bases at J; junction bases unmatched: 5. Germline V CDR1 and CDR2: SNHLY, FYNNEI. The CDR3 length is 14 residues. The CDR3 here is CASSEQGGRETQYF. CDR3 DNA: TGTGCCAGCAGTGAACAGGGAGGGAGGGAGACCCAGTACTTC.

The chain has TRBV7-8 and TRBJ2-2; D is uncertain. Germline V gene data show CDR1 as SGHVS and CDR2 as FQNEAQ. The CDR3 has 12 amino acids. Trimming pared 4 bases from V and 6 bases from J, leaving 6 bases between. The chain's CDR3 is CASSSLAGELFF. CDR3 DNA sequence: TGTGCCAGCAGCTCATTAGCCGGGGAGCTGTTTTTT.

The genes are TRBV4-1 and TRBJ1-5; D ambiguous. V lost 1 base to trimming and J lost 2 bases, with 6 bases between them. The germline V gene encodes CDR1 MGHRA and CDR2 YSYEKL. The CDR3 loop spans 14 amino acids. The CDR3 protein is CASSQVVGNQPQHF. CDR3 bases: TGCGCCAGCAGCCAAGTCGTCGGCAATCAGCCCCAGCATTTT.

The chain uses TRBV7-2 and TRBJ1-5; tentative D call: TRBD1 (6 bases). V was shortened by 5 bases and J by 0 bases, with 11 bases between the two germline ends. Per the germline V gene, CDR1 is SGHTA and CDR2 is FQGNSA. The CDR3 is 15 amino acids. The CDR3 here is CASSRDTYSNQPQHF. The CDR3 coding sequence is TGTGCCAGCAGCCGGGACACGTATAGCAATCAGCCCCAGCATTTT. The whole variable domain, filled in from reference TRBV7-2 and TRBJ1-5, reads GAGVSQSPSNKVTEKGKDVELRCDPISGHTALYWYRQSLGQGLEFLIYFQGNSAPDKSGLPSDRFSAERTGGSVSTLTIQRTQQEDSAVYLCASSRDTYSNQPQHFGDGTRLSIL.

In its sample, this clone was seen once. The V gene is TRBV10-3, the J gene TRBJ2-5; TRBD2 might be the D (5 bases). Trimming left V 2 bases short and J 7 bases short, with 11 bases between. CDR3 length: 13 amino acids. Per germline, CDR1 ENHRY and CDR2 SYGVKD. CDR3 coding DNA: TGTGCCATCAGTGAGGGTAGCGCGGCGACCCAGTACTTC. Translated: CAISEGSAATQYF.